This TCR beta chain appears in the sequencing data of a study of cytomegalovirus exposure and HLA in healthy donors. Looked up from germline, CDR1 is MNHEY and CDR2 is SMNVEV (reference sequence). With V trimmed by 8 bases and J by 2 bases, 8 bases remained unmatched. This CDR3 contains 14 residues. Researchers ran the PCR with 60 Vbeta and 13 Jbeta primers. Measured with immunoSEQ multiplex PCR; TCRdb has only the in-frame clones, and not every one. The data hold about 130,000 clones, with around 74% observed a single time. The source is a woman aged 45-65 years in good health and CMV-seropositive. Sequencing was carried out using PBMCs. J is TRBJ2-7 and V is TRBV27, with 8 bases lining up with TRBD2. The CDR3 DNA follows: TGTGCCAGCCGCCCCGGGGGGGCCACCTACGAGCAGTACTTC. Translated: CASRPGGATYEQYF.